These 7 T cell receptor beta chains share one sample of origin, sequenced in a study of blood T cell repertoires in COVID-19 (dated by TCRdb to 2018 to 2021). Library preparation employed the immunoSEQ multiplex PCR assay. What TCRdb holds here is the immuneACCESS table cut down to in-frame rearrangements. Part of the clones is not present; checked against another copy, under half of the missing clones reflect an unresolved V gene, and the others are unexplained. This sample holds around 67,000 clones; just over 85% were observed only once. The ten largest account for 1.5% to 2% of the sample. The specimen sequenced was peripheral blood. The receptors originated from an elderly woman with active or convalescent COVID-19.

The chain carries TRBV13 and TRBJ2-1; 10 nucleotides align to TRBD2. Germline CDR1 reads PRHDT; CDR2 reads FYEKMQ (reference sequence). The length of the CDR3 is 18 residues. The trim removed 3 bases at V and 4 bases at J, leaving 12 bases unmatched. The CDR3 is CASSFTPLAGGRYNEQFF. CDR3 in DNA: TGTGCCAGCAGCTTCACCCCTTTAGCGGGGGGCCGATACAATGAGCAGTTCTTC.

This clone was counted a single time. The chain links TRBV12-3 or TRBV12-4 to TRBJ2-1, with D perhaps TRBD2 (6 bases). Deletions cut 6 bases from V and 6 bases from J, with 12 bases between. The CDR3 sequence is 13 residues long. The CDR3 reads CASSGGRSNEQFF. The CDR3 DNA sequence: TGTGCCAGCAGCGGGGGACGCTCCAATGAGCAGTTCTTC.

In DNA, the CDR3 is TGTGCCAGCAGCTTAAGCGGGACCTCCTACGAGCAGTACTTC. This sequence encodes CASSLSGTSYEQYF. The gene calls are TRBV7-2 and TRBJ2-7, with TRBD2 matching over 7 bases. J was trimmed by 0 bases and V by 2 bases; bases with no gene match: 1. There are 14 residues in the CDR3. Germline CDR1 is SGHTA and CDR2 is FQGNSA.

V is TRBV19 and J is TRBJ1-6; the D is unclear. The CDR3 runs 17 residues. V was pared by 3 bases and J by 7 bases, with 19 bases between. Looked up from germline, CDR1 is LNHDA and CDR2 is SQIVND (reference sequence). The CDR3 DNA reads TGTGCCAGTAGTATTCGCGACGGGAACCTGGGGAATTCACCCCTCCACTTT. Translation: CASSIRDGNLGNSPLHF.

This chain links TRBV4-1 with TRBJ1-1, with D perhaps TRBD1 (5 bases). Germline V gene data show CDR1 as MGHRA and CDR2 as YSYEKL. This CDR3 contains 15 residues. Trimming shortened V by 1 base and J by 0 bases, and 9 bases separated the two germline ends. The CDR3 region has the DNA TGCGCCAGCAGCCAAGGCCGACAGTTGAACACTGAAGCTTTCTTT. This encodes CASSQGRQLNTEAFF.

The chain joins TRBV7-2 to TRBJ1-2, with D possibly being TRBD1 (6 bases). Trimming took 4 bases from V and 13 from J, leaving 19 bases between them. The V gene's germline CDR1 is SGHTA and CDR2 FQGNSA. This CDR3 region has 13 residues. The chain's CDR3 is CASSSSLQGRGTF. CDR3 in DNA: TGTGCCAGCAGCTCTTCACTACAGGGCAGGGGCACCTTC.

This clone showed up just a few times. This chain uses TRBV19 with TRBJ1-2, with 9 positions matching TRBD1. The CDR3 runs 15 residues. Trimming cost V 6 bases and J 6 bases; bases outside gene matches: 11. The germline V gene encodes CDR1 LNHDA and CDR2 SQIVND (reference sequence). The CDR3 protein is CASRIRDRVSHGYTF. The CDR3 coding sequence is TGTGCCAGTAGGATCCGGGACAGGGTGTCTCATGGCTACACCTTC.